This T cell receptor (beta chain) was captured by sequencing in a study of blood T cell repertoires in COVID-19. TCRdb keeps only in-frame clones here, not all; method: immunoSEQ multiplex PCR. The profile covers about 54,000 clones, with 90% appearing a single time and 8% to 9% taken by the ten largest. This CDR3 comprises 14 residues. Germline-derived CDR1 and CDR2 are LGHDT and YNNKEL (reference sequence). With 5 bases clipped from V and 2 bases from J, the junction kept 3 bases outside the gene matches. The sequencing sample was made of peripheral blood. The receptor was derived from a woman aged 40 to 50 with active COVID-19. V and J are TRBV3-1 (or the pseudogene TRBV3-2) and TRBJ2-1; 7 positions match TRBD1. The CDR3 reads CASSNRGPYNEQFF. In nucleotides, the CDR3 is TGTGCCAGCAGCAACAGGGGCCCCTACAATGAGCAGTTCTTC.